This TCR beta chain originates from a study of cytomegalovirus exposure and HLA in healthy donors. Study findings and constraints: The authors enumerated around 150 TCR beta chains as linked to cytomegalovirus. V- and J-gene trimming in TCR beta was tied to a missense DCLRE1C variant by an analysis performed later.

Comments on this clone: Its antigen remains unknown.

The primer mix had 60 Vbeta and 13 Jbeta primers. Some clones are missing from TCRdb's copy, which holds only in-frame ones; the method was immunoSEQ multiplex PCR. The sample has roughly 93,000 clones, around three quarters seen once; the top ten hold 0.57%. The length of the CDR3 is 12 residues. Trimming took off 2 bases at V and 4 bases at J, with 8 bases between the two ends. CDR1 is SQVTM, CDR2 ANQGSEA, per germline. The chain links TRBV29-1 to TRBJ2-5, with a weak D call TRBD2 (6 bases). This TCR came from a man younger than 40 in good health and CMV-seronegative. Sequencing input: PBMCs. The CDR3 bases are TGCAGCGTTGAATGGGGGGTAGAGACCCAGTACTTC. It specifies CSVEWGVETQYF.